This T cell receptor (beta chain) was identified in a study of blood T cell repertoires in COVID-19. For the study at large: Acute-phase and convalescent COVID-19 samples originated in the United States, Italy and Spain. In each case, the material was cDNA or gDNA derived from T cells, B-cell-depleted T cells, or PBMCs.

Per the original methods: Estimation of nucleated cell counts was performed using reference gene primer amplification. Profiled with immunoSEQ multiplex PCR; TCRdb holds only in-frame clones, not every one. V, J and clone size are taken as reported in that table, and D and trimming were inferred from the DNA itself. The table has tens of thousands of clones, around nine tenths seen once. This CDR3 region has 14 residues. The V end lost 1 base, the J end lost 14 bases, and 18 bases lay between the germline ends. The V gene's germline CDR1 is SNHLY and CDR2 FYNNEI. The J gene is TRBJ2-1, the V gene TRBV2, with D possibly being TRBD2 (6 bases). This TCR derives from a woman aged 80 or older with active COVID-19. Sample: peripheral blood. CDR3 bases: TGTGCCAGCAGTGAAGAAAGGGGCGGGATCATGGAGTTCTTC. Translated: CASSEERGGIMEFF.